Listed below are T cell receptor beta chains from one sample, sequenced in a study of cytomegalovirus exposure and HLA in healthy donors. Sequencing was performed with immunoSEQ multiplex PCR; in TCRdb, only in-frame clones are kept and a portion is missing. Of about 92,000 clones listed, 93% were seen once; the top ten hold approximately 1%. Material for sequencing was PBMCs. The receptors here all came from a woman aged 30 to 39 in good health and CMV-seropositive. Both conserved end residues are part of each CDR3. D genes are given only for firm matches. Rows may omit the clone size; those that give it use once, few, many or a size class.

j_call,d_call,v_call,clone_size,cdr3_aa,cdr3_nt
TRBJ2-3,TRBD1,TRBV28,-,CASSVDLQGLSTQYF,TGTGCCAGTTCAGTAGACCTACAGGGGCTAAGTACGCAGTATTTT
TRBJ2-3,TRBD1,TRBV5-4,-,CASSLQGADTQYF,TGTGCCAGCAGCTTGCAGGGGGCAGATACGCAGTATTTT
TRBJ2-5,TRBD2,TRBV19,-,CASSSYPGGSGQTQYF,TGTGCCAGTAGTTCCTACCCGGGAGGGAGTGGTCAGACCCAGTACTTC
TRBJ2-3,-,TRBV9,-,CASSQEGTSTDTQYF,TGTGCCAGCAGTCAGGAGGGGACTAGCACAGATACGCAGTATTTT
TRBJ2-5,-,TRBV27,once,CASSSGRPGGTQYF,TGTGCCAGCAGTTCCGGGAGACCCGGGGGGACCCAGTACTTC
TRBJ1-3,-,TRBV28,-,CASSFRGLGNTIYF,TGTGCCAGCAGTTTTAGGGGGTTAGGAAACACCATATATTTT
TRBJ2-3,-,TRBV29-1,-,CSVERPRGGGAGTDTQYF,TGCAGCGTTGAACGACCGCGCGGTGGAGGGGCGGGCACAGATACGCAGTATTTT
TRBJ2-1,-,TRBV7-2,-,CASSLLVGEQFF,TGTGCCAGCAGCTTATTAGTTGGTGAGCAGTTCTTC
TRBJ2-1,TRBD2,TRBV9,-,CASSVAGTSFNEQFF,TGTGCCAGCAGCGTAGCTGGGACTAGCTTCAATGAGCAGTTCTTC
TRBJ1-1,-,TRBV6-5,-,CASSSSVDSLVTEAFF,TGTGCCAGCAGTTCCTCGGTGGACAGTTTAGTCACTGAAGCTTTCTTT
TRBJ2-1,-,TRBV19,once,CASSMYSEHNEQFF,TGTGCCAGTAGTATGTATAGTGAGCACAATGAGCAGTTCTTC
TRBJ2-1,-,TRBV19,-,CASNLADSYNEQFF,TGTGCCAGTAACTTAGCGGACTCCTACAATGAGCAGTTCTTC
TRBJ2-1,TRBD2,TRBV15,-,CATSRRLAVNNEQFF,TGTGCCACCAGCAGGAGACTAGCGGTGAACAATGAGCAGTTCTTC
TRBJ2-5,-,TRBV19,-,CASSDDFQETQYF,TGTGCCAGTAGTGATGACTTTCAAGAGACCCAGTACTTC
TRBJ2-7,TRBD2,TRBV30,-,CAWGGLAGLNYEQYF,TGTGCCTGGGGGGGACTAGCGGGCCTAAATTACGAGCAGTACTTC
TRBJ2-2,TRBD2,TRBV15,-,CATAAYFSGSTPGELFF,TGTGCCACCGCGGCTTACTTTAGCGGGAGTACCCCCGGGGAGCTGTTTTTT
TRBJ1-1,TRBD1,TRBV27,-,CASQTHRGGTEAFF,TGTGCCAGCCAAACACACAGGGGGGGCACTGAAGCTTTCTTT
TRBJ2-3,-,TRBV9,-,CASSVATSRNTQYF,TGTGCCAGCAGCGTAGCGACTAGTAGGAATACGCAGTATTTT
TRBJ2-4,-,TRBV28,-,CASSKGGVENIQYF,TGTGCCAGCAGCAAAGGGGGGGTGGAAAACATTCAGTACTTC
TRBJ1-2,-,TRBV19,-,CASSIPGSGYTF,TGTGCCAGTAGTATTCCAGGGTCTGGCTACACCTTC
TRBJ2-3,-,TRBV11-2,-,CASSLEVVGVPDTQYF,TGTGCCAGCAGCTTAGAAGTAGTTGGAGTCCCAGATACGCAGTATTTT
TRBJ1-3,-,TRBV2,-,CASRVQGSPGNTIYF,TGTGCCAGCAGGGTTCAGGGGTCCCCTGGAAACACCATATATTTT